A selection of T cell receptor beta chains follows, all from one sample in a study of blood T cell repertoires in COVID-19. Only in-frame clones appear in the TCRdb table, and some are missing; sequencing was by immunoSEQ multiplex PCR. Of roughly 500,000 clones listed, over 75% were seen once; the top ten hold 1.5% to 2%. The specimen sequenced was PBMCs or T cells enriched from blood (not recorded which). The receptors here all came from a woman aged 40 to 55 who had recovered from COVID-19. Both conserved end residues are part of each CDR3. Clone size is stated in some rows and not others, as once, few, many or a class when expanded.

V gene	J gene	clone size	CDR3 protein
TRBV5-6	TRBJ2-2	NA	CASSLVYSVGGELFF
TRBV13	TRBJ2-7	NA	CASSSPTHGYEQYF
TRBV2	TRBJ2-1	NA	CASPPAGGGNEQFF
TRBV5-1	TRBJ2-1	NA	CASSFTSGGSYNEQFF
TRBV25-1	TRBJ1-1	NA	CASSEQGAGNTEAFF
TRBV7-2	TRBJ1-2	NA	CASSLSGQIGYTF
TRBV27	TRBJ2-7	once	CASSPAGPPLSYEQYF
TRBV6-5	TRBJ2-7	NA	CASGQQDRPAYEQYF
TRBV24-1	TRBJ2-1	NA	CATSPGQAYNEQFF
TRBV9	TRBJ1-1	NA	CASSVGGHGTEAFF
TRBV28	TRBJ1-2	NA	CASSYLRDGVDYTF
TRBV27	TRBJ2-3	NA	CASSLSVGETSSTDTQYF
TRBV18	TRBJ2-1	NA	CASSRGPEVAEQFF
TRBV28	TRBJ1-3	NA	CASSPPWGGVDSGNTIYF
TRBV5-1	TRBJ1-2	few	CASSLENRSYGYTF
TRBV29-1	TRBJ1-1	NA	CSIWGRGVTEAFF
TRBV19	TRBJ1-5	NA	CASSILGQPQHF
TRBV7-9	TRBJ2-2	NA	CASSLAPANTGELFF
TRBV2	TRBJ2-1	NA	CASTTKGARDEQFF
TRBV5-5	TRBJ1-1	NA	CASSLGQGLKAFF
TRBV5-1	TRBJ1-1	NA	CASSLVGFGTFPRGAFF
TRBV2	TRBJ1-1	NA	CASSDGPRQGRTEAFF
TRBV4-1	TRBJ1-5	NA	CASSTDRGIQPQHF
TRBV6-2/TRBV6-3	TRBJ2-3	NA	CASSFGTLTDTQYF
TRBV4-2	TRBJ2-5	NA	CASSQGNTETQYF
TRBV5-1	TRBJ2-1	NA	CASSLVLASHNEQFF
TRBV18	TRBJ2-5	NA	CASSLQVQETQYF
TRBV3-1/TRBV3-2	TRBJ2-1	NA	CASSHPRSRGRLSYNEQFF
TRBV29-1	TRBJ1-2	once	CSVGDRIYGYTF
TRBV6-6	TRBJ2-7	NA	CASRTTAYEQYF
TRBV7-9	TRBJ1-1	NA	CASSSIIKGQGALTTEAFF
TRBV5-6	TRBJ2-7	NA	CASSLVGRNYEQYF
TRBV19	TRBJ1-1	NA	CASRQMNTEAFF
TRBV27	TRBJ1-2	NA	CASSPGVPNYGYTF
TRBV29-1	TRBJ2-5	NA	CSVNRQGLETQYF
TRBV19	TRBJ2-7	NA	CASSITSSPLEQYF
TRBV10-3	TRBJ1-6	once	CAISQGTNSPLHF
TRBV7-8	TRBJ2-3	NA	CASSRAGGGTDTQYF
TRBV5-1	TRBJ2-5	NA	CASSLAGKETQYF
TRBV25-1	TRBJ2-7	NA	CASSVTGGFNEQYF
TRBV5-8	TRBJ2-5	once	CASSPAGLAGEETQYF
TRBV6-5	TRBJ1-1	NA	CASSYSGRMNTEAFF
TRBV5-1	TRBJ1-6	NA	CASSLVGQGRLDNSPLHF
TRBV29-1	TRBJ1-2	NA	CSVDPGQHYGYTF
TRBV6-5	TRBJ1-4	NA	CASRSGTGTEKLFF
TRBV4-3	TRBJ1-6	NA	CASSQDLPGEGNSPLHF
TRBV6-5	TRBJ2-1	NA	CASTLRWEYNEQFF
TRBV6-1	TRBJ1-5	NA	CASSELRGTSNQPQHF
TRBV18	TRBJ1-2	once	CASSPGQVVVGYTF
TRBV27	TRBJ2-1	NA	CASSLGQGAHNEQFF
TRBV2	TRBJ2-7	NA	CASRNRESSYEQYF
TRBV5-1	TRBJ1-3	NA	CASSLVASGNTIYF
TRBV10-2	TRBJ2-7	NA	CASRDSTGFSDEQYF